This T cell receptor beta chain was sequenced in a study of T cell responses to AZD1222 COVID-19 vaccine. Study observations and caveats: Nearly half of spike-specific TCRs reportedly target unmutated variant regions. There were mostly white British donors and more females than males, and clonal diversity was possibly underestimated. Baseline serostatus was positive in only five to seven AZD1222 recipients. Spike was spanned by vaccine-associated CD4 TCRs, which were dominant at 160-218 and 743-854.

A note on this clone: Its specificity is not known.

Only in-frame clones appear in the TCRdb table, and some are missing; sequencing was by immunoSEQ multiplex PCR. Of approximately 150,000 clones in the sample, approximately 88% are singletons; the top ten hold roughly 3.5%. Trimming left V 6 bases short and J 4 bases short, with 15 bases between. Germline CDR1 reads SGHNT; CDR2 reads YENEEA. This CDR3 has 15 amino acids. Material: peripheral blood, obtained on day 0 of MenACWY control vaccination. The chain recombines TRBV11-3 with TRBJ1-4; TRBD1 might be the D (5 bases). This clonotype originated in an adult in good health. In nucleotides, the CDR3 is TGTGCCAGCAGTGCCCGGGACGGAATTAATGAAAAACTGTTTTTT. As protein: CASSARDGINEKLFF.